Below, 5 T cell receptor beta chains from the same sample are listed, as sequenced in a study of blood T cell repertoires in COVID-19. Clones were read by immunoSEQ multiplex PCR, and TCRdb kept only the in-frame ones, dropping some. The table includes 350,000 or so clones, under 95% detected once. Material for sequencing was PBMCs or T cells enriched from blood (not recorded which). Receptors were obtained from a woman aged 30 to 39 who had recovered from COVID-19.

In its sample, this clone was seen a few times. The chain joins TRBV6-4 to TRBJ1-5; D uncertain. Looked up from germline, CDR1 is MRHNA and CDR2 is SNTAGT. The CDR3 totals 13 residues. V was clipped by 6 bases and J by 8 bases, with 14 bases between them. The CDR3 sequence is CASRARRLKPQHF. DNA for the CDR3: TGTGCCAGCAGGGCCAGGAGGTTGAAGCCCCAGCATTTT.

This clone turned up a few times. V is TRBV28 and J is TRBJ1-1, with 8 bases identical to TRBD1. Trimming took 6 bases from V and 11 from J; bases not matched to a gene: 23. CDR1 and CDR2 (germline): MDHEN, SYDVKM. This CDR3 has 17 amino acids. In DNA, the CDR3 is TGTGCCAGCAGCAAACGCCAACTACGAACCAGGGGGCCGGGGGCTTTCTTT. It encodes CASSKRQLRTRGPGAFF.

The chain recombines TRBV27 with TRBJ1-5; TRBD1 agrees at 7 bases. There are 13 residues in the CDR3. With V trimmed by 5 bases and J by 4 bases, 2 bases remained unmatched. Germline CDR1 reads MNHEY; CDR2 reads SMNVEV (reference sequence). The CDR3, as DNA: TGTGCCAGCAGTCCAGGGGGGAATCAGCCCCAGCATTTT. This gives the protein CASSPGGNQPQHF.

V gene TRBV7-3 combines with J gene TRBJ2-1, with TRBD2 matching 8 bases. The CDR3 has 12 residues. Trimming removed 3 bases from V and 12 bases from J; junction bases left unmatched: 4. Germline lookup yields CDR1 SGHTA and CDR2 FQGTGA. The CDR3: CASSLSSGTQFF. CDR3 sequence (DNA): TGTGCCAGCAGCTTGAGTAGCGGGACGCAGTTCTTC.

The chain employs TRBV7-9 and TRBJ2-1, with D possibly TRBD1 on 5 matching bases. The CDR3 sequence is 14 residues long. The V and J ends lost 5 bases and 10 bases respectively, with 18 bases between them. Germline V lookup: CDR1 SEHNR, CDR2 FQNEAQ (reference sequence). CDR3 protein: CASSLGTAAGEQFF. The CDR3 region has the DNA TGTGCCAGCAGCCTGGGTACTGCCGCAGGGGAGCAGTTCTTC.